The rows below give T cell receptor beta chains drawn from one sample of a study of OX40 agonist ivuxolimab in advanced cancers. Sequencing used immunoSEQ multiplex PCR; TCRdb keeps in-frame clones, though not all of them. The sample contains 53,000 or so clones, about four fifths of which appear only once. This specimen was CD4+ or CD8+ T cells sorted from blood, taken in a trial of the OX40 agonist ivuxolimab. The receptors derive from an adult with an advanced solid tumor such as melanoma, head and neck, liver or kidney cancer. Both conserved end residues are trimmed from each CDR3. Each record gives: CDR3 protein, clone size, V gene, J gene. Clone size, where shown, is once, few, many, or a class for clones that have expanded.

CDR3: ASSSSGRSDTQY; size: once; V: TRBV7-3; J: TRBJ2-3
CDR3: ASSIDGSPWEQY; size: .; V: TRBV19; J: TRBJ2-7
CDR3: ASSLDSSNQPQH; size: .; V: TRBV5-1; J: TRBJ1-5
CDR3: ASSHSGKGGQPQH; size: .; V: TRBV16; J: TRBJ1-5
CDR3: ASSQQGVTYEQY; size: .; V: TRBV28; J: TRBJ2-7
CDR3: ASSRGTGVYGYT; size: .; V: TRBV7-9; J: TRBJ1-2
CDR3: ATERNTEAF; size: once; V: TRBV5-4; J: TRBJ1-1
CDR3: ASSPGAGRSTGELF; size: once; V: TRBV2; J: TRBJ2-2
CDR3: AWGHYPYEQY; size: .; V: TRBV30; J: TRBJ2-7
CDR3: AILLGGGGTEAF; size: .; V: TRBV2; J: TRBJ1-1
CDR3: ASSSYRTSDSASKETQY; size: .; V: TRBV28; J: TRBJ2-5
CDR3: ASSLGSGTGELF; size: .; V: TRBV5-1; J: TRBJ2-2
CDR3: ASSSTSGGVSEQF; size: .; V: TRBV9; J: TRBJ2-1
CDR3: ASSVDRGAYGNYGYT; size: .; V: TRBV19; J: TRBJ1-2
CDR3: ASSLAGTSYEQY; size: few; V: TRBV5-1; J: TRBJ2-7
CDR3: ASRTGGLYGYT; size: .; V: TRBV6-6; J: TRBJ1-2
CDR3: ASSYGLETQY; size: .; V: TRBV6-5; J: TRBJ2-5
CDR3: ASSPFPGQGYEQY; size: .; V: TRBV5-1; J: TRBJ2-7
CDR3: ASSSRQSEKLF; size: .; V: TRBV28; J: TRBJ1-4
CDR3: ATSRDLGGTASNQPQH; size: once; V: TRBV15; J: TRBJ1-5
CDR3: ASRLGIRIQETQY; size: .; V: TRBV5-1; J: TRBJ2-5
CDR3: ASRPGQTSEAF; size: .; V: TRBV6-6; J: TRBJ1-1
CDR3: ASSLATSRESYEQY; size: .; V: TRBV7-8; J: TRBJ2-7
CDR3: ASIHSGQGRGTQY; size: .; V: TRBV25-1; J: TRBJ2-5
CDR3: ASSQGAVGEAF; size: few; V: TRBV4-1; J: TRBJ1-1
CDR3: ASRKQGNNSPLH; size: .; V: TRBV6-5; J: TRBJ1-6
CDR3: ASSFLGAGGRSTEAF; size: few; V: TRBV7-2; J: TRBJ1-1
CDR3: ASSPQTAYNEQF; size: .; V: TRBV27; J: TRBJ2-1
CDR3: ASSYGGETQY; size: .; V: TRBV6-6; J: TRBJ2-5
CDR3: ASSVGGRAGYT; size: .; V: TRBV11-2; J: TRBJ1-2
CDR3: ASSRDGNGYT; size: .; V: TRBV18; J: TRBJ1-2
CDR3: ASSLVGQGAITDTQY; size: .; V: TRBV5-1; J: TRBJ2-3
CDR3: ASSQVNLAGGYNEQF; size: .; V: TRBV4-1; J: TRBJ2-1
CDR3: ASSLGRQGQETQY; size: .; V: TRBV28; J: TRBJ2-5
CDR3: ASSSLAGGPGANVLT; size: .; V: TRBV27; J: TRBJ2-6
CDR3: AWSPTIHGQY; size: .; V: TRBV30; J: TRBJ2-7
CDR3: ASSFYGYEQY; size: once; V: TRBV28; J: TRBJ2-7
CDR3: ASSPIEGAQTQY; size: .; V: TRBV2; J: TRBJ2-5
CDR3: SVGFGRNQPQH; size: .; V: TRBV29-1; J: TRBJ1-5
CDR3: ASSYVPGGNYGYT; size: .; V: TRBV6-5; J: TRBJ1-2
CDR3: ASSTGQGLDTQY; size: once; V: TRBV5-1; J: TRBJ2-3
CDR3: ATSRDFGSYSYEQY; size: .; V: TRBV15; J: TRBJ2-7
CDR3: ASSVETGGTYEQY; size: .; V: TRBV9; J: TRBJ2-7
CDR3: ASSQASGQGNQPQH; size: .; V: TRBV4-3; J: TRBJ1-5
CDR3: ASSKRPAGETQY; size: .; V: TRBV7-8; J: TRBJ2-5
CDR3: AISETSGVNTGELF; size: once; V: TRBV10-3; J: TRBJ2-2
CDR3: ASSQPREGANSPLH; size: few; V: TRBV4-1; J: TRBJ1-6
CDR3: ASSLTRMNTEAF; size: .; V: TRBV27; J: TRBJ1-1
CDR3: ASRILRASNEQF; size: .; V: TRBV23-1; J: TRBJ2-1
CDR3: GTGETGNTIY; size: .; V: TRBV10-3; J: TRBJ1-3
CDR3: ASSPMPGSSYEQY; size: .; V: TRBV7-2; J: TRBJ2-7
CDR3: AYTAGRAFNSPLH; size: few; V: TRBV28; J: TRBJ1-6